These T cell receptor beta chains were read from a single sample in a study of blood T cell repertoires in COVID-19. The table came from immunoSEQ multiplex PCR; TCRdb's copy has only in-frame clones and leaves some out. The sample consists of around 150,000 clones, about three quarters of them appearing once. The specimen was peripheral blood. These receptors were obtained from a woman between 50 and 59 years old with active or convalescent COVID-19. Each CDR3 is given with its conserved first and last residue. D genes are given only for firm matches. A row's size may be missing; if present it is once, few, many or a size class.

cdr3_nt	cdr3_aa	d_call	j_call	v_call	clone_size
TGTGCCAGCAGCCTATGGAAGGGAGGGGCGCCGGTCTATGGCTACACCTTC	CASSLWKGGAPVYGYTF	NA	TRBJ1-2	TRBV5-4	NA
TGTGCCAGCGGGACAGGTAGGGGCAGTTACTATGGCTACACCTTC	CASGTGRGSYYGYTF	TRBD1	TRBJ1-2	TRBV19	NA
TGTGCCAGTAGTGGACGCGGACGGGGAGGGCAGTTCTTC	CASSGRGRGGQFF	NA	TRBJ2-1	TRBV19	NA
TGTGCCAGCAGCGCACAGACTAGCGGGGGGTACAATGAGCAGTTCTTC	CASSAQTSGGYNEQFF	TRBD2	TRBJ2-1	TRBV9	NA
TGTGCCAGCAGTTCCCCGGGACAGCGACCCGGCGGTCAGCCCCAGCATTTT	CASSSPGQRPGGQPQHF	TRBD1	TRBJ1-5	TRBV6-2/TRBV6-3	NA
TGTGCCAGCAGACTAGCGGGGGTGGAGACCCAGTACTTC	CASRLAGVETQYF	TRBD2	TRBJ2-5	TRBV2	once
TGTGCCAGCTCACCCCTTCGGACAGGGAACACTGAAGCTTTCTTT	CASSPLRTGNTEAFF	TRBD1	TRBJ1-1	TRBV18	NA
TGCGCCAGCAGCTTGGAGCCAGGGGGAAGAACTGAAGCTTTCTTT	CASSLEPGGRTEAFF	TRBD1	TRBJ1-1	TRBV5-1	NA
TGCGCCAGCAGCCTGGACAGGCACAGCTCCTACGAGCAGTACTTC	CASSLDRHSSYEQYF	TRBD1	TRBJ2-7	TRBV4-3	NA
TGTGCCAGCAGCGCGGGACAGGGCGATCAGCCCCAGCATTTT	CASSAGQGDQPQHF	TRBD1	TRBJ1-5	TRBV9	NA
TGTGCCAGCAGTGATCGAGGCTACAATGAGCAGTTCTTC	CASSDRGYNEQFF	NA	TRBJ2-1	TRBV2	NA
TGTGCCAGCAGCCCACCGGGAGGGCTCTATGGCTACACCTTC	CASSPPGGLYGYTF	NA	TRBJ1-2	TRBV7-8	once
TGTGCCAGCAGCGTAGGAGGGACAGTAAATACCGGGGAGCTGTTTTTT	CASSVGGTVNTGELFF	TRBD1	TRBJ2-2	TRBV9	NA
TGTGCCAGTAGTATAGGTGGGACAGGGCATACCGGGGAGCTGTTTTTT	CASSIGGTGHTGELFF	TRBD1	TRBJ2-2	TRBV19	NA
TGTGCCAGTAGTGTCAGGGGGCTTGAGAACTACGAGCAGTACTTC	CASSVRGLENYEQYF	TRBD1	TRBJ2-7	TRBV19	NA
TGCGCCAGCAGCCCCGGGACTAGCGGGGGCGCCTCCCAAGAGACCCAGTACTTC	CASSPGTSGGASQETQYF	TRBD2	TRBJ2-5	TRBV5-1	NA
TGTGCCAGCAGCGCAGGGAACGTCTACACCTTC	CASSAGNVYTF	NA	TRBJ1-2	TRBV9	once
TGCGCCAGCAGCCAAGTCCAGGGTGGGGATGAAAAACTGTTTTTT	CASSQVQGGDEKLFF	NA	TRBJ1-4	TRBV4-1	few
TGTGCCAGCAGTCAAGCCGCGGGGGCTGAAGCTTTCTTT	CASSQAAGAEAFF	NA	TRBJ1-1	TRBV7-9	NA
TGTGCCACCAGCTGGGGGGGCCTGGGCACTGAAGCTTTCTTT	CATSWGGLGTEAFF	NA	TRBJ1-1	TRBV15	NA
TGTGCCAGCAGTTTCCCCACACAAAGCTCCTACAATGAGCAGTTCTTC	CASSFPTQSSYNEQFF	NA	TRBJ2-1	TRBV28	once
TGTGCCAGCAGCCAAGCCTTCGACGGGGATAACTATGGCTACACCTTC	CASSQAFDGDNYGYTF	NA	TRBJ1-2	TRBV4-2	NA
TGTGCCAGCAGTTACTCCGGACAGGGCTATGGCTACACCTTC	CASSYSGQGYGYTF	TRBD1	TRBJ1-2	TRBV6-5	NA
TGTGCCAGCAGCCCCCTTATAGGGGTGGAGAACACTGAAGCTTTCTTT	CASSPLIGVENTEAFF	NA	TRBJ1-1	TRBV7-3	NA
TGTGCCAGCAGCCACCCGAGACGGGGTAGCGGGGGCACGAGCACAGATACGCAGTATTTT	CASSHPRRGSGGTSTDTQYF	TRBD2	TRBJ2-3	TRBV4-2	NA
TGTGCCAGCACCCCCCCGGGGGGACAGGGGAAGTATGGCTACACCTTC	CASTPPGGQGKYGYTF	TRBD1	TRBJ1-2	TRBV9	NA
TGTGCCAGCAGTCCGGGCGGGGGGATAGCAGATACGCAGTATTTT	CASSPGGGIADTQYF	TRBD2	TRBJ2-3	TRBV6-6	NA
TGTGCCAGCAGCTTAGTAATAGCGGGGCGGCAGTTCTTC	CASSLVIAGRQFF	TRBD2	TRBJ2-1	TRBV7-2	NA
TGCGCCAGCTCCTCACTACAGGGGTCGTTTGGCTACACCTTC	CASSSLQGSFGYTF	TRBD1	TRBJ1-2	TRBV5-1	NA
TGCGCCACCCAACCCCTAGCGGGAGGAGCAAATGAGCAGTTCTTC	CATQPLAGGANEQFF	TRBD2	TRBJ2-1	TRBV5-1	NA
TGTGCCAGCAGTCAGGGACAGGGGAACAATTCACCCCTCCACTTT	CASSQGQGNNSPLHF	TRBD1	TRBJ1-6	TRBV6-5	NA
TGTGCCAGCAGCTTACGGGTAGATGAAAAACTGTTTTTT	CASSLRVDEKLFF	NA	TRBJ1-4	TRBV7-9	NA
TGTGCCATCAGTCAAGAGGCGCGGGACACTGAAGCTTTCTTT	CAISQEARDTEAFF	NA	TRBJ1-1	TRBV10-3	NA
TGTGCCAGCAGTTTCAGGACTAGCGGAAAAGAGACCCAGTACTTC	CASSFRTSGKETQYF	TRBD2	TRBJ2-5	TRBV28	NA
TGTGCCAGCACCGGACTAAGCACCGGGGAGCTGTTTTTT	CASTGLSTGELFF	NA	TRBJ2-2	TRBV9	NA
TGCGCCAGCAGCTTCACAGAGAACACTGAAGCTTTCTTT	CASSFTENTEAFF	NA	TRBJ1-1	TRBV5-1	NA
TGCGCCAGCAGTGACCAGGGGAGAACTGAAGCTTTCTTT	CASSDQGRTEAFF	NA	TRBJ1-1	TRBV10-2	once
TGTGCCTGGAGAGACAGGGGGGGCATGAACACTGAAGCTTTCTTT	CAWRDRGGMNTEAFF	TRBD1	TRBJ1-1	TRBV30	NA
TGTGCCACCAGCGATTTGCGTAGCGGGAGGGAAGATGAGCAGTTCTTC	CATSDLRSGREDEQFF	TRBD2	TRBJ2-1	TRBV24-1	NA
TGTGCCAGTAGTAACAGGGGAAGGGATACGCAGTATTTT	CASSNRGRDTQYF	TRBD1	TRBJ2-3	TRBV19	few
TGTGCCAGCAGCTTAGAGGACAGGGACACCGGGGAGCTGTTTTTT	CASSLEDRDTGELFF	TRBD1	TRBJ2-2	TRBV7-2	NA
TGTGCCAGCAGTGACCGGGACAGGGGCCCCGGTACTGAAGCTTTCTTT	CASSDRDRGPGTEAFF	TRBD1	TRBJ1-1	TRBV27	NA
TGTGCCAGCAGTTCCGCCGGCCCGGGTATTGGAAACACCATATATTTT	CASSSAGPGIGNTIYF	NA	TRBJ1-3	TRBV6-5	NA
TGTGCCAGTAGTGTCACGGGGACAGCCAGTCTATACTATGGCTACACCTTC	CASSVTGTASLYYGYTF	TRBD1	TRBJ1-2	TRBV19	NA
TGTGCCAGTAGTAACCAGGGGAATGAAAAACTGTTTTTT	CASSNQGNEKLFF	NA	TRBJ1-4	TRBV19	few
TGTGCCAGCAGCCCTACCGGACTAGCGGTGGGGGAGACCCAGTACTTC	CASSPTGLAVGETQYF	TRBD2	TRBJ2-5	TRBV13	NA
TGCGCCAGCAGCCGTAACAATGAGCAGTTCTTC	CASSRNNEQFF	NA	TRBJ2-1	TRBV4-3	NA
TGCGCCAGCAGCCGGGAAAACTCTGGAAACACCATATATTTT	CASSRENSGNTIYF	NA	TRBJ1-3	TRBV5-1	NA
TGTGCCAGTAGGGGACAGGGACGGTCACCCCTCCACTTT	CASRGQGRSPLHF	TRBD1	TRBJ1-6	TRBV19	NA
TGTGCCAGCAGCCAATTACTAGCGGGGGGGCGGTCCTACGAGCAGTACTTC	CASSQLLAGGRSYEQYF	TRBD2	TRBJ2-7	TRBV3-1/TRBV3-2	once
TGTGCCTGGAGTTACGGCCAGGGAGGTGAAAAACTGTTTTTT	CAWSYGQGGEKLFF	NA	TRBJ1-4	TRBV30	NA
TGTGCCAGCACCCCATCATTTCCTACCTCTGGCTACACCTTC	CASTPSFPTSGYTF	NA	TRBJ1-2	TRBV6-2/TRBV6-3	many
TGTGCCAGCAGCGTAGTAGTGGGGACAGACTATGGCTACACCTTC	CASSVVVGTDYGYTF	TRBD1	TRBJ1-2	TRBV9	NA
TGTGCCAGCAGCTTGACATCGGGGTACGAGCAGTACTTC	CASSLTSGYEQYF	NA	TRBJ2-7	TRBV5-6	NA
TGTGCCAGCAGCCCGACTAGCCGGCGAGATTACGAGCAGTACTTC	CASSPTSRRDYEQYF	TRBD2	TRBJ2-7	TRBV2	NA
TGCAGTGCTAAACAGGGGGGAGGCTACACCTTC	CSAKQGGGYTF	TRBD1	TRBJ1-2	TRBV20-1	NA
TGTGCCAGCAGACCCGGGACAAGCCTCTCTGGAAACACCATATATTTT	CASRPGTSLSGNTIYF	NA	TRBJ1-3	TRBV6-8	NA
TGTGCCAGCAGCTCGGGGCGGGGAAAACAAGAGACCCAGTACTTC	CASSSGRGKQETQYF	NA	TRBJ2-5	TRBV7-2	NA
TGTGCCAGCAGCATTGACATAACGAACACCGGGGAGCTGTTTTTT	CASSIDITNTGELFF	NA	TRBJ2-2	TRBV7-2	NA
TGTGCCAGCAGTTTGGTCCCGGAGGGGACGAACACTGAAGCTTTCTTT	CASSLVPEGTNTEAFF	NA	TRBJ1-1	TRBV27	NA